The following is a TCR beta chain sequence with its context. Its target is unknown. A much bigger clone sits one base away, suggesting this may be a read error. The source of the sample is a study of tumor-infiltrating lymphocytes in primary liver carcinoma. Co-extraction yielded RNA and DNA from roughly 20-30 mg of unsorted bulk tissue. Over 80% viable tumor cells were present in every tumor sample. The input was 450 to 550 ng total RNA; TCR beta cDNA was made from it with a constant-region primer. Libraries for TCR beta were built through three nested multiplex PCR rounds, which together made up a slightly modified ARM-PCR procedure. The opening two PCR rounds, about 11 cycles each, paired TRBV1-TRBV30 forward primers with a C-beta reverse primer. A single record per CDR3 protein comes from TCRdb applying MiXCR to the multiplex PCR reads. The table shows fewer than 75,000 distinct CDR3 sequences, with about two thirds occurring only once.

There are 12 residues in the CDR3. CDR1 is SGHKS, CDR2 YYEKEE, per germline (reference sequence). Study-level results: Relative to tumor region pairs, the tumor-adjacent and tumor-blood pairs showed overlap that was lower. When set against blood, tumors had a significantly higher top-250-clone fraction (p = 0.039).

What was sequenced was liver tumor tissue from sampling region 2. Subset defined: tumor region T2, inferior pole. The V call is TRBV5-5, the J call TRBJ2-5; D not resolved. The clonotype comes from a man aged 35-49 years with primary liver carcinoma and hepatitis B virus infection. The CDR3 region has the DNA TGTGCCAGCAGCTTGGGTACAGAGATCCAGTACTTC. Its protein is CASSLGTEIQYF.